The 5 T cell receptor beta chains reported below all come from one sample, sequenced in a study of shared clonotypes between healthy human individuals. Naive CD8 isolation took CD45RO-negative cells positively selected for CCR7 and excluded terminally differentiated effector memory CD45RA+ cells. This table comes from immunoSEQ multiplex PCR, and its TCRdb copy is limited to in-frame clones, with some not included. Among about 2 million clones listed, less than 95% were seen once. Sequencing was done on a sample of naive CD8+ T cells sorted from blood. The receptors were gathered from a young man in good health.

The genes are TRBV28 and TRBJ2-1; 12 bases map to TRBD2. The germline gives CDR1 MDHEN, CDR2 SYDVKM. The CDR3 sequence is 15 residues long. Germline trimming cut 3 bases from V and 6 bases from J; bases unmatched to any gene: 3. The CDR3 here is CASSFKGLAGNEQFF. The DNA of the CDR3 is TGTGCCAGCAGTTTTAAGGGACTAGCGGGCAATGAGCAGTTCTTC.

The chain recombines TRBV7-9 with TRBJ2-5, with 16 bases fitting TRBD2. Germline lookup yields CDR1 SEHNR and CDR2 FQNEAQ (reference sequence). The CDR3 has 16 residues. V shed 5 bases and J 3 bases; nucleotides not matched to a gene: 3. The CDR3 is CASSPGTSGREETQYF. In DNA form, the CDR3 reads TGTGCCAGCAGCCCAGGGACTAGCGGGAGGGAAGAGACCCAGTACTTC.

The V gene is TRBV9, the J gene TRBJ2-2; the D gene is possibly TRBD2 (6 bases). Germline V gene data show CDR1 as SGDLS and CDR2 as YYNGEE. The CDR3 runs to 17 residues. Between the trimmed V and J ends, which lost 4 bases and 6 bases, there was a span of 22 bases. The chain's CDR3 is CASSPGGLFDVSGELFF. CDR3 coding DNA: TGTGCCAGCAGCCCCGGGGGACTCTTTGACGTATCCGGGGAGCTGTTTTTT.

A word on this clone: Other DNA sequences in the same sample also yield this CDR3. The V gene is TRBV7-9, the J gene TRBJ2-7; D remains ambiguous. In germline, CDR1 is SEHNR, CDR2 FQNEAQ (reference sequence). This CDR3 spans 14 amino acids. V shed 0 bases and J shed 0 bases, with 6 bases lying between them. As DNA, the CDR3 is TGTGCCAGCAGCTTAGCAGATAGCTCCTACGAGCAGTACTTC. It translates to CASSLADSSYEQYF.

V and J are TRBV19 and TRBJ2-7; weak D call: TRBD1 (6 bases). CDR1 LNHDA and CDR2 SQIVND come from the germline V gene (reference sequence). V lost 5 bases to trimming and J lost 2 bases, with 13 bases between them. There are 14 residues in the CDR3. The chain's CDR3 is CASSHRVDAYEQYF. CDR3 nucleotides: TGTGCCAGTAGTCACAGGGTCGATGCCTACGAGCAGTACTTC.